The following is a T cell receptor beta chain sequence with its context. There are a few counts of this clone. What antigen it recognizes has not been identified. No much larger clonotype is one base removed from it; base qualities were not supplied. This sample stems from a study of cytomegalovirus exposure and HLA in healthy donors listed by TCRdb under 2017. Context from the whole study: An earlier analysis of about 560 of the donors reported 276 Gb of sequence data and 90 million to 120 million unique TCR beta sequences obtained from approximately 180 million T cells. Approximately 300 gigabases of sequencing data and around 88 million unique TCR sequences made up an early release that covered under 750 HLA-typed donors. Of the 350 to 450 genotyped donors, over 70% fell in the genetic ancestry cluster associated with self-reported Caucasian donors. The study aimed to test whether signatures of past pathogen exposure could be identified by cataloging public T cell receptors. Using immunosequencing, the study profiled T cell repertoires from 500 to 800 subjects and related those repertoires to cytomegalovirus serostatus. Besides the first cohort of approximately 670 subjects, a separate validation cohort made up of 95 to 150 different subjects was used. To predict cytomegalovirus infection status, the study brought together high-throughput TCR immunosequencing, statistical association of individual TCRs with disease status, and machine learning. A later analysis re-examined previously published TCR beta repertoires from about 670 donors and added high-resolution HLA genotyping to investigate patterns of TCR occurrence. The later analysis used no new phenotypic data to find candidate immune exposures, relying instead on TCR beta sequences and their occurrence across donors. In an earlier analysis of about 590 of the donors, high-throughput TCR beta sequencing was used to judge whether each TCR beta V gene segment behaved as functional or pseudogenic. Donor age, sex, ethnicity and CMV serostatus were compiled alongside the repertoire data. In a later genetic analysis, genome-wide SNP genotypes for about 65% of the roughly 700 donors were used, and that subset was treated as a discovery cohort. All discovery cohort repertoires had been generated on a single sequencing platform. HLA typing included class I and class II loci at four-digit resolution. Typing coverage varied by locus: roughly 620-640 donors for A, B, C, DRB1 and DQB1; approximately 520 for DQA1; approximately 570 for DPA1; 450 to 480 for DPB1. Roughly 5 DR-DQ haplotypes were treated as single units for association and clustering because of strong linkage in the cohort. Across approximately 420 genotyped donors of the cohort, an average of about 250,000 unique TCR beta nucleotide sequences per donor were sequenced, and around 20% of those sequences were non-productive.

From the cysteine through the phenylalanine, the CDR3 covers 14 amino acids. The only DNA kept is the CDR3, 42 bases in frame from the first base. The cohort comprised around 690 healthy bone marrow donors. At the time of sampling, all cohort members were nominally healthy, though unrecorded immune exposures were likely present. The donor tested CMV seronegative and was one of the 352 seronegative cohort members. A peripheral blood sample was collected from each donor, and TCR beta sequencing was performed on peripheral blood mononuclear cells. The Qiagen DNeasy Blood Extraction Kit was used to extract genomic DNA from the blood cell samples. Here is what the overall study found, with its caveats: Because counts were too low, roughly 17 rarely observed V segments, including chromosome 9 orphons, were left out of the earlier analysis of some 640 of the donors. In a later analysis, TCR association rates were found to vary across HLA loci, with the most associated TCRs seen for DRB1 alleles and the fewest for HLA-C alleles. Because HLA typing was missing for some donors at each locus, association tests included only the typed subset. A further reported finding was that TCR beta sequences accurately predicted the HLA-A and HLA-B alleles for most subjects in the first cohort. In a later genetic analysis, fewer N-insertions in productive TCRs were reported among donors in an Asian-associated ancestry cluster than the approximately 710-donor mean. For the cohort, immune exposure information was limited to CMV serostatus. Some IMGT-functional V segments, including TRBV6-2 and TRBV6-3, could not be told apart with the 87-base-pair reads, so those segments were excluded. The sequencing pipeline was judged likely to have produced a cluster of highly shared sequence variants as a technical artifact. The presence/absence analyses assumed that sequencing depth was roughly uniform across donors, and that assumption may not be true. According to a later analysis, most CMV-associated TCR beta chains appeared to be HLA-restricted, and the HLA associations seemed to be driven largely by CMV exposure. In a later analysis, several top co-occurrence clusters were reported to appear linked to parvovirus B19, influenza, CMV and Epstein-Barr virus. A total of roughly 160 TCR beta chains were listed by the study as associated with cytomegalovirus. Broadly in line with IMGT annotations, most TCR beta V segments showed up in productive rearrangements about 87% or about 30% of the time in an earlier analysis of approximately 640 of the donors. Cytomegalovirus status was reported to be diagnosed by the classifier with high specificity and sensitivity in both the original and validation cohorts. In this cohort, only TCR beta chains were sequenced, and detectable features were limited by the absence of alpha or paired-chain data. Linkage disequilibrium might explain the correlated functional status among segregating V segments, but an unknown experimental factor could not be ruled out. Most TCR sequences were observed very rarely across donors, whereas some public TCRs were present in many individuals. The authors suggested that the approach could potentially be extended to other disease states and immunological phenotypes. Compared with equally common non-associated chains, HLA-associated TCR beta chains in a later analysis were more clonally expanded and had lower generation probabilities. V-gene and J-gene trimming of TCR beta chains was associated with a missense DCLRE1C variant in a later genetic analysis, and the association was replicated in an independent cohort. In vitro tests confirmed that a few of the cytomegalovirus-associated TCR beta chains recognize cytomegalovirus antigens. When HLA alleles, especially DR and DQ, strongly co-occurred, TCR associations were difficult to assign to individual alleles. At a false discovery rate of 0.05, a later analysis linked around 15,000 TCR beta sequences to specific HLA alleles.

Libraries were constructed by the immunoSEQ multiplex PCR assay. For the multiplex PCR, a mixture combining 60 forward primers for TCR Vbeta segments and 13 reverse primers for TCR Jbeta segments was used. The CDR3 region of rearranged TCR beta genes was amplified from genomic DNA with a multiplex PCR assay. The Illumina HiSeq System was used to sequence the amplified TCR beta libraries as 87-base-pair reads. The authors processed their data as follows. In a later analysis, tens of millions of unique TCR beta chains were counted across the 500 to 700 repertoires, and roughly 10 million of these chains were shared by at least two donors. Raw reads were error-corrected and collapsed into unique sequences by a nearest-neighbor algorithm in which closely related sequences were merged to remove PCR and sequencing errors. To assign V, D and J gene segments, CDR3 sequences were aligned to IMGT reference sequences. For a sequence to be retained, a match of at least six nucleotides to both a V gene segment and a J gene segment was required. A rearrangement was called productive if the CDR3 had no stop codons and remained in frame with V and J, and every other rearrangement was called non-productive. Following IMGT convention, CDR3 was defined as the stretch from the second conserved V-encoded cysteine to the conserved J-encoded phenylalanine. Sequences without an unambiguous match to a single V gene segment were excluded from the earlier analysis of 500 to 700 of the donors. An earlier analysis of a few hundred of the donors called V segments functional above 56.7% productive rearrangements and segregating when the between-donor standard deviation exceeded 5%. A statistical classification framework was built to diagnose cytomegalovirus status from the catalog of TCR beta chain sequences. In a later analysis, V and J genes were assigned by comparing TCR nucleotide sequences against IMGT/GENE-DB human TR gene sequences. The TCRdist pipeline was used in a later analysis to assign CDR3 sequences and most-parsimonious VDJ recombination scenarios. In a later analysis, each TCR beta chain was defined by its CDR3 amino acid sequence together with its V-gene family, and reads without a unique V-gene family were excluded. In a later analysis, 450 to 600 highly shared, low-generation-probability nucleotide sequences were removed to address suspected cross-contamination and a sequencing artifact. For each public chain, a later analysis derived a clonal expansion index from normalized ranks of inferred template counts within each repertoire. In a later analysis, generation probabilities were computed with a VDJ recombination model fitted to out-of-frame rearrangements, and the resulting probabilities were checked against IGoR. A later analysis scored TCR-TCR, TCR-HLA and TCR-CMV co-occurrence with hypergeometric tests, applying a repertoire-size bias correction to TCR pairs. In a later analysis, false discovery rates were estimated by permuting HLA or CMV assignments 20 times. In a later analysis, co-occurring TCRs were grouped using DBSCAN, with TCRdist sequence similarity added in when clustering inside HLA-allele-positive subsets. Co-occurrence clustering excluded repertoires with fewer than 30,000 or more than 120,000 public chains, plus five with anomalous nucleotide sharing. The table comes from immuneACCESS by way of TCRdb, which keeps in-frame sequences with V and J called. Part of the clones is missing from these tables; in studies checked, under half for an unresolved V gene and the rest for unknown reasons. Clonal size and the V and J genes are those of that table, whereas D and trimming came from the DNA. The sample table contains roughly 190,000 clones; only one count was recorded for more than 75% of them. The ten largest make up more than 1.5% of the sample.

The source is a woman aged 50 to 60 in good health and CMV-seronegative. Sequenced material: PBMCs. The chain was built from TRBV21-1 and TRBJ1-1; TRBD1, as called in the table, went unchecked against the DNA. TRBV21-1 is a known pseudogene. Here the CDR3 is given as CASSGTAMNTEAFF. The DNA is TGTGCCAGCAGTGGGACAGCCATGAACACTGAAGCTTTCTTT.